This TCR beta chain was recovered during a study of CD8+CD57+ T cells in acquired aplastic anemia. At the level of the study: Recorded DNA amounts for sorted CD4+ and CD8+ cells had an average of approximately 2.9 ug. Study results and limitations: A set of about 28 CD8+ CDR3 sequences was shared between patients and controls, and these sequences appeared highly expressed in patients. Significance was not reached for CD8+ Simpson's diversity between patients and controls.

TCR beta VDJ and CDR3 were profiled, and genomic DNA was the template. TCRdb itself ran the reads through MiXCR, one entry per CDR3 protein. Altogether some 180,000 distinct CDR3 sequences are present, 55% to 65% being singletons, with the ten largest covering approximately 40%. The CDR3 consists of 16 residues. The ends were cut back, 1 base at V and 2 bases at J, with 14 bases in the middle. Germline CDR1 is SGHAT and CDR2 is FQNNGV. Patients who underwent sequencing had shown CD8+CD57+ cell expansion by flow cytometry. All patients were therapy-naive when blood was sampled. As to this clonotype: The antigen is not known.

This clonotype was sampled from a human donor with aplastic anemia. The specimen was sorted CD4+, CD8+, or CD8+CD57+ T cells (not recorded which) from PBMCs. This rearrangement joins TRBV11-2 to TRBJ2-5, with D hard to call. The CDR3 region has the DNA TGTGCCAGCAGCTTAGCGGTAGGGCCCCTACAAGAGACCCAGTACTTC. This translates into CASSLAVGPLQETQYF.